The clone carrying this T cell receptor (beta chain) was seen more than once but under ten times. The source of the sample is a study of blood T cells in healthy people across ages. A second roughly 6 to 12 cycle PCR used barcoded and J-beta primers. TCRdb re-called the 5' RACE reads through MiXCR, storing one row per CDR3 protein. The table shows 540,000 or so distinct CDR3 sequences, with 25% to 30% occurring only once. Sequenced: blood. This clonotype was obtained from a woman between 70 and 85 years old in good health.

CDR3 loop: CASSSATNHRDPEAFF. Here the CDR3 DNA reads TGTGCCAGCAGCTCTGCCACTAACCACAGGGACCCTGAAGCTTTCTTT. The rearrangement uses TRBV7-9 and TRBJ1-1, with a weak D call TRBD1 (6 bases). The CDR3 runs to 16 residues. CDR1 is SEHNR and CDR2 is FQNEAQ in the germline V gene (reference sequence). The germline V and J ends were trimmed by 4 bases and 6 bases, with 21 bases remaining between them.